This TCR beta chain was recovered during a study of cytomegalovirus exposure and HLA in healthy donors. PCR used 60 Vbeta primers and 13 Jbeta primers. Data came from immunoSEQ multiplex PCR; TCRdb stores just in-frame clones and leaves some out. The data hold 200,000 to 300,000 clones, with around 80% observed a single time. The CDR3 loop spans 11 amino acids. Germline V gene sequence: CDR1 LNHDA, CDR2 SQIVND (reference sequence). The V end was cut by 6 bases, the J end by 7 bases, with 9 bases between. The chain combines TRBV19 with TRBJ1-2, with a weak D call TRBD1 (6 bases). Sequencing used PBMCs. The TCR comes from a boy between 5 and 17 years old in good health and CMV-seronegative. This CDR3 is CASSGDIGYTF. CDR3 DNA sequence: TGTGCCAGTAGCGGGGACATTGGCTACACCTTC.